The 23 T cell receptor beta chains below come from one sample, sequenced in a study of CD8+CD57+ T cells in acquired aplastic anemia. Genomic DNA acted as the template from which TCR beta VDJ combination and CDR3 sequence profiling were carried out. TCRdb redid the calling of the reads with MiXCR, one entry per CDR3 protein. This table has around 230,000 distinct CDR3 sequences, 61% appearing once. The sample comprised sorted CD4+, CD8+, or CD8+CD57+ T cells (not recorded which) from PBMCs. The receptors come from a human donor in good health.

This clonotype has ten or more counts. The chain has TRBV7-9 and TRBJ1-1; D is unclear. Trimming stripped 1 base from V and 0 bases from J, with 9 bases between. CDR3 length equals 15 residues. CDR1 and CDR2 (germline): SEHNR, FQNEAQ (reference sequence). CDR3 coding DNA: TGTGCCAGCAGCTTAGGTTGGGTTTTGAACACTGAAGCTTTCTTT. Translation gives CASSLGWVLNTEAFF.

J is TRBJ2-5 and V is TRBV20-1; D call uncertain. The ends were cut back, 2 bases at V and 5 bases at J, with 6 bases in the middle. Germline loops: CDR1 DFQATT, CDR2 SNEGSKA (reference sequence). CDR3 size: 11 residues. The CDR3: CSARLGETQYF. CDR3 nucleotide sequence: TGCAGTGCTAGATTGGGCGAGACCCAGTACTTC.

The rearrangement joins TRBV29-1 to TRBJ2-7, with no clear D. Germline CDR1 and CDR2: SQVTM and ANQGSEA. Trimming removed 6 bases at V and 0 bases at J, with 15 bases between. The CDR3 runs to 14 residues. CDR3 DNA sequence: TGCAGCGTCATTGCCGGGCCGATCTCCTACGAGCAGTACTTC. Encoded protein: CSVIAGPISYEQYF.

The genes are TRBV20-1 and TRBJ2-1; D possibly corresponds to TRBD2 (6 bases). Trimming took 4 bases from V and 6 from J, leaving 16 bases between them. CDR3 length: 14 amino acids. Germline-derived CDR1 and CDR2 are DFQATT and SNEGSKA (reference sequence). DNA of the CDR3: TGCAGTGCTAACCCGGGACTGGCGACCAATGAGCAGTTCTTC. Protein product: CSANPGLATNEQFF.

J is TRBJ2-5 and V is TRBV20-1, with 8 bases aligning to TRBD1. The germline V gene has CDR1 DFQATT and CDR2 SNEGSKA (reference sequence). The V gene end was trimmed by 6 bases and the J gene end by 3 bases; junction bases not matched to a gene: 3. CDR3 size: 12 residues. In DNA form, the CDR3 reads TGCAGTGCCCCGGGACAGGAAGAGACCCAGTACTTC. This encodes CSAPGQEETQYF.

V is TRBV7-2 and J is TRBJ1-2, with 12 positions matching TRBD1. The CDR3 has 15 amino acids. Trimming removed 4 bases from V and 4 bases from J; junction bases left unmatched: 4. Germline CDR1 reads SGHTA; CDR2 reads FQGNSA. As DNA, the CDR3 is TGTGCCAGCAGCTCCCGGGACAGGGGGCCCTATGGCTACACCTTC. Protein sequence: CASSSRDRGPYGYTF.

The chain links TRBV20-1 to TRBJ1-1, with D uncertain. The germline gives CDR1 DFQATT, CDR2 SNEGSKA (reference sequence). The CDR3 runs 10 residues. With 3 bases removed from V and 9 bases from J, the gap between germline ends came to 8 bases. CDR3 DNA sequence: TGCAGTGCTAGGGCCCAACAAGCTTTCTTT. This codes for CSARAQQAFF.

The chain has TRBV2 and TRBJ1-2; tentatively, D is TRBD1 (6 bases). Germline V CDR1 and CDR2: SNHLY, FYNNEI. The CDR3 has 12 amino acids. With 6 bases removed from V and 4 bases from J, the gap between germline ends came to 9 bases. The CDR3 nucleotides are TGTGCCAGCAGGGACAGTATCTATGGCTACACCTTC. Its translation is CASRDSIYGYTF.

The J gene is TRBJ1-1, the V gene TRBV7-2; D possibly corresponds to TRBD1 (6 bases). Germline CDR1 reads SGHTA; CDR2 reads FQGNSA. This CDR3 has 16 amino acids. Trimming pared 1 base from V and 3 bases from J, leaving 15 bases between. This CDR3 is CASSLVFGGADTEAFF. The CDR3 nucleotides are TGTGCCAGCAGCTTAGTATTCGGGGGGGCAGACACTGAAGCTTTCTTT.

The count of this clonotype is one. The CDR3 reads CASSLDSIGSYEQYF. The CDR3 coding sequence is TGTGCCAGCAGCTTAGATTCGATTGGTTCCTACGAGCAGTACTTC. V usage is TRBV7-3 and J usage is TRBJ2-7; no clear D. The length of the CDR3 is 15 residues. The ends were cut back, 2 bases at V and 1 base at J, with 12 bases in the middle. Germline CDR1 is SGHTA and CDR2 is FQGTGA.

In its sample, this clonotype was seen many times. This chain connects TRBV5-1 to TRBJ2-4; D is ambiguous. The ends were cut back, 0 bases at V and 6 bases at J, with 10 bases in the middle. Germline V lookup: CDR1 SGHRS, CDR2 YFSETQ. This CDR3 comprises 14 residues. The CDR3, as DNA: TGCGCCAGCAGCTTGGACGGTCAGAGAAACATTCAGTACTTC. Translated: CASSLDGQRNIQYF.

This clonotype has at least ten counts. The chain joins TRBV13 to TRBJ2-1; D unresolved. V was pared by 8 bases and J by 0 bases, with 8 bases between. The CDR3 is 13 residues long. Germline CDR1 reads PRHDT; CDR2 reads FYEKMQ (reference sequence). CDR3 DNA sequence: TGTGCCAGCCAGAGGAGCTCCTACAATGAGCAGTTCTTC. This codes for CASQRSSYNEQFF. Using reference TRBV13 and TRBJ2-1 for the parts outside the CDR3, the full variable domain is AAGVIQSPRHLIKEKRETATLKCYPIPRHDTVYWYQQGPGQDPQFLISFYEKMQSDKGSIPDRFSAQQFSDYHSELNMSSLELGDSALYFCASQRSSYNEQFFGPGTRLTVL.

The chain recombines TRBV5-1 with TRBJ1-6; 8 nucleotides agree with TRBD1. From germline, CDR1 is SGHRS and CDR2 YFSETQ. The CDR3 is 19 residues long. J lost 3 bases, V lost 2 bases, and 13 bases had no gene match. The CDR3 spells CASSLVPITGTGYNSPLHF. The CDR3 DNA follows: TGCGCCAGCAGCTTAGTCCCTATCACCGGGACAGGCTATAATTCACCCCTCCACTTT.

This chain joins TRBV5-1 and TRBJ1-3; no definite D call. The CDR3 extends over 11 amino acids. The V gene lost 4 bases and the J gene lost 12 bases, with 11 bases spanning the gap. The germline V gene has CDR1 SGHRS and CDR2 YFSETQ. The DNA of the CDR3 is TGCGCCAGCAGCGGAACCGGGCACATATATTTT. This encodes CASSGTGHIYF.

V is TRBV12-3 or TRBV12-4 and J is TRBJ1-4; 8 nucleotides line up with TRBD1. The length of the CDR3 is 14 residues. The V segment lost 8 bases and the J segment 5 bases; nucleotides outside the gene matches: 7. In DNA, the CDR3 is TGTGCCAGCCGACCTACAGGGGGAAATGAAAAACTGTTTTTT. It codes for CASRPTGGNEKLFF.

There are a few counts of this clonotype. The conserved final phenylalanine or tryptophan is absent from the CDR3, which likely points to a read error. The CDR3, as DNA: TGTGCCGTGCGGACAGGGGATCCCTACGAGCAGTACCTC. The encoded protein is CAVRTGDPYEQYL. J is TRBJ2-7 and V is TRBV6-5, with 9 bases aligning to TRBD1. Germline CDR1 and CDR2: MNHEY and SVGAGI. The ends lost 11 bases at V and 2 bases at J; junction bases unmatched: 7. The CDR3 loop spans 13 amino acids.

This clonotype was seen at least ten times. The genes are TRBV20-1 and TRBJ1-1, with D perhaps TRBD1 (5 bases). CDR1 DFQATT and CDR2 SNEGSKA come from the germline V gene (reference sequence). This CDR3 spans 13 amino acids. Trimming took 5 bases from V and 6 from J, leaving 16 bases between them. This CDR3 is CSALGSRGPEAFF. Here the CDR3 DNA reads TGCAGTGCTTTGGGATCAAGGGGACCTGAAGCTTTCTTT.

This clonotype was observed many times. The chain employs TRBV20-1 and TRBJ1-4; D gene uncertain. Germline CDR1 and CDR2: DFQATT and SNEGSKA (reference sequence). This CDR3 comprises 17 residues. V was cut by 3 bases and J by 0 bases, with 17 bases left in between. CDR3 protein: CSARVQAFPATNEKLFF. CDR3 bases: TGCAGTGCTAGGGTCCAGGCCTTCCCCGCAACTAATGAAAAACTGTTTTTT.

The chain employs TRBV9 and TRBJ1-5, with D maybe TRBD1 (5 bases). Looked up from germline, CDR1 is SGDLS and CDR2 is YYNGEE. There are 14 residues in the CDR3. The V end lost 3 bases, the J end lost 14 bases, and 21 bases lay between the germline ends. CDR3: CASSARDSIYNEHF. The DNA for the CDR3 is TGTGCCAGCAGCGCCCGGGACTCGATCTACAATGAGCATTTT.

This clonotype occurred a few times. This sequence joins TRBV9 and TRBJ1-6; possibly TRBD1 for D (6 bases). Between the trimmed V and J ends, which lost 3 bases and 5 bases, there was a span of 9 bases. This CDR3 comprises 14 residues. Germline loops: CDR1 SGDLS, CDR2 YYNGEE. For the CDR3, the DNA is TGTGCCAGCAGCGGGACAGTCGATAATTCACCCCTCCACTTT. Its protein product is CASSGTVDNSPLHF.

In this sample, this clonotype turned up many times. CDR3 protein: CASSLTEFHEQYF. The CDR3 region has the DNA TGTGCCAGCAGCCTGACAGAGTTCCACGAGCAGTACTTC. This chain connects TRBV7-3 to TRBJ2-7; perhaps TRBD1 as D (5 bases). Trimming shortened V by 5 bases and J by 5 bases, and 13 bases separated the two germline ends. CDR1 is SGHTA and CDR2 is FQGTGA in the germline V gene. The CDR3 is made up of 13 amino acids.

The chain links TRBV29-1 to TRBJ2-7; 11 nucleotides line up with TRBD2. Germline lookup yields CDR1 SQVTM and CDR2 ANQGSEA. V lost 4 bases and J lost 4; bases outside the gene matches: 3. The length of the CDR3 is 13 residues. The CDR3 bases are TGCAGCGTTGGAACTAGCGGGAGTTACGAGCAGTACTTC. Amino acid sequence: CSVGTSGSYEQYF.

The chain has TRBV7-3 and TRBJ1-2; the match to TRBD1 covers 10 bases. The germline V gene has CDR1 SGHTA and CDR2 FQGTGA. With V trimmed by 4 bases and J by 13 bases, 9 bases remained unmatched. The CDR3 is 13 residues long. The CDR3 spells CASSSRTGGNSTF. CDR3 coding DNA: TGTGCCAGCAGCTCCCGGACAGGGGGTAATAGCACCTTC.